This paragraph covers one T cell receptor beta chain sequence. This entry comes from a study of cytomegalovirus exposure and HLA in healthy donors. Study-level information: Drawn from HLA-typed donors, roughly 87 million unique TCRs were held in an early data release.

This PCR relied on a set of 60 Vbeta primers and 13 Jbeta primers. The protocol was immunoSEQ multiplex PCR, while the TCRdb copy is restricted to in-frame clones and leaves out a portion. The sample records some 200,000 clones, approximately 88% being singletons. This CDR3 region has 15 residues. CDR1 is SGDLS and CDR2 is YYNGEE in the germline V gene. V was cut by 4 bases and J by 3 bases, with 16 bases left in between. The receptor's source is a boy under 10 years old in good health and CMV-seronegative. The rearrangement joins TRBV9 to TRBJ2-5, with D perhaps matching TRBD2 (5 bases). The specimen was PBMCs. The CDR3: CASSFSPLGEETQYF. The CDR3 DNA reads as TGTGCCAGCAGCTTTTCCCCTCTCGGGGAAGAGACCCAGTACTTC.